The rows below give T cell receptor beta chains drawn from one sample of a study of T-cell reconstitution after alpha-beta-depleted transplantation in children. TCRdb re-analysed the PCR reads in MiXCR, keeping a single row per CDR3 protein. The sample has just over 950,000 distinct CDR3 sequences; roughly 29% are singletons. This specimen consisted of PBMCs, mostly from graft donor cells, obtained 360 days after TCRalphabeta/CD19-depleted stem cell transplant. Receptors originate from a boy in the first two years of life who had a stem cell transplant for SCID, so the T cells may come from the graft donor. Each CDR3 is given with its conserved first and last residue. A D gene is named only where the DNA matches it firmly. Size is stated for part of the rows, as once, few or many counts, or as a class when the clone is expanded.

V	length	size	D	J	DNA	CDR3
TRBV29-1	13	NA	NA	TRBJ2-1	TGCAGCGTTGATTGGGACCTCTACAATGAGCAGTTCTTC	CSVDWDLYNEQFF
TRBV20-1	16	NA	TRBD2	TRBJ2-7	TGCAGTGCTAGAGATGCGCTAGCGGGTCAGCTTTACGAGCAGTACTTC	CSARDALAGQLYEQYF
TRBV5-1	14	NA	NA	TRBJ1-3	TGCGCCAGCAGCTGGGGGTCGGATGGAAACACCATATATTTT	CASSWGSDGNTIYF
TRBV20-1	15	few	NA	TRBJ2-1	TGCAGTCCCCCCCTTTTCCGGGGGAAGTACAATGAGCAGTTCTTC	CSPPLFRGKYNEQFF
TRBV29-1	14	NA	NA	TRBJ2-2	TGCAGCGTCAGAGAGTCCCGGGCCACCGGGGAGCTGTTTTTT	CSVRESRATGELFF
TRBV7-2	14	NA	NA	TRBJ2-1	TGTGCCAGCAGCTTTAGGAACTCCTACAATGAGCAGTTCTTC	CASSFRNSYNEQFF
TRBV5-1	16	many	TRBD2	TRBJ2-1	TGTGCCAGCAGCTTGGGGCTAGCGGGGGCCTACAATGAGCAGTTCTTC	CASSLGLAGAYNEQFF
TRBV20-1	15	NA	TRBD2	TRBJ2-1	TGCAGTGCTAGGGTACTAGCGGGGGCCCACAATGAGCAGTTCTTC	CSARVLAGAHNEQFF
TRBV5-1	13	NA	NA	TRBJ2-1	TGCGCCAGCATAGGACTTGGGGACAATGAGCAGTTCTTC	CASIGLGDNEQFF
TRBV4-3	13	NA	NA	TRBJ2-1	TGCGCCAGCAGCCAAGTCGGGGGTCACGAGCAGTTCTTC	CASSQVGGHEQFF
TRBV7-2	13	few	NA	TRBJ2-7	TGTGCCAGCAGCTCGTTAACAGCCTACGAGCAGTACTTC	CASSSLTAYEQYF
TRBV28	15	few	TRBD1	TRBJ1-1	TGTGCCAGCAGAACCTCGACAGGGGATAAGGCTGAAGCTTTCTTT	CASRTSTGDKAEAFF
TRBV5-1	15	few	TRBD1	TRBJ2-1	TGCGCCAGCAAGACAGGGGGCGCTGGCTACAATGAGCAGTTCTTC	CASKTGGAGYNEQFF
TRBV11-2	14	NA	NA	TRBJ2-2	TGTGCCAGCAGCCCACGACATGGGGCCGGGGAGCTGTTTTTT	CASSPRHGAGELFF
TRBV9	17	NA	NA	TRBJ1-1	TGTGCCAGCACAAGGGCGATGGGAGGGGTAGAAATCTCTGAAGCTTTCTTT	CASTRAMGGVEISEAFF
TRBV29-1	13	once	NA	TRBJ1-1	TGCAGCGTCCTCTGGGCAGCCAGAAATGAAGCTTTCTTT	CSVLWAARNEAFF
TRBV12-3/TRBV12-4	14	NA	NA	TRBJ2-7	TGTGCCAGCAGTTTTGCTCAGGGATTCTACGAGCAGTACTTC	CASSFAQGFYEQYF
TRBV7-3	17	NA	TRBD2	TRBJ2-3	TGTGCCAGCAGCTTAAGTGTCAGCGGGGGGGAAGGAAATACGCAGTATTTT	CASSLSVSGGEGNTQYF
TRBV4-1	15	NA	TRBD2	TRBJ2-1	TGCGCCAGCAGCCAACCGGGACTAGCCTACAATGAGCAGTTCTTC	CASSQPGLAYNEQFF
TRBV6-6	13	NA	TRBD2	TRBJ2-7	TGTGCCAGCAGCATAGCGGGGGTCGACGAGCAGTACTTC	CASSIAGVDEQYF
TRBV28	14	once	NA	TRBJ2-2	TGTGCCAGCAGTTTAGGGATAGACACCGGGGAGCTGTTTTTT	CASSLGIDTGELFF
TRBV7-2	16	NA	NA	TRBJ1-2	TGTGCCAGCAGTTTGGACTTCGGGCAGGTGCTCTATGGCTACACCTTC	CASSLDFGQVLYGYTF
TRBV7-9	16	NA	NA	TRBJ2-2	TGTGCCAGCAGCTCATTTCTCGGGTGGTCCTCCGGGGAGCTGTTTTTT	CASSSFLGWSSGELFF
TRBV3-1	13	NA	NA	TRBJ1-1	TGTGCCAGCAGCCCGACCCCCGACACTGAAGCTTTCTTT	CASSPTPDTEAFF
TRBV15	15	NA	TRBD1	TRBJ2-3	TGTGCCACCAGCAGACGACAGGGGAGCACAGATACGCAGTATTTT	CATSRRQGSTDTQYF
TRBV7-9	17	NA	NA	TRBJ2-6	TGTGCCAGCAGAGACAGAAGTTTGTTCTCTGGGGCCAACGTCCTGACTTTC	CASRDRSLFSGANVLTF
TRBV18	16	NA	NA	TRBJ2-7	TGTGCCAGCTCGAGCCAGGCGGGGTTACTAACCTACGAGCAGTACTTC	CASSSQAGLLTYEQYF
TRBV5-1	15	NA	TRBD2	TRBJ2-3	TGCGCCAGCAGCTTGGAGCGGGGGGGCCGGGATACGCAGTATTTT	CASSLERGGRDTQYF
TRBV6-1	14	few	NA	TRBJ2-5	TGTGCCAGCAGACCATGGGACCTAAAAGAGACCCAGTACTTC	CASRPWDLKETQYF
TRBV10-3	15	few	NA	TRBJ1-1	TGTGCCATCAGTGAGTCGACCCGGGAGGACACTGAAGCTTTCTTT	CAISESTREDTEAFF
TRBV24-1	16	once	TRBD1	TRBJ2-7	TGTGCCACCAGACTGACAGGGCCCAGGAGCTCCTACGAGCAGTACTTC	CATRLTGPRSSYEQYF
TRBV5-1	15	few	NA	TRBJ2-6	TGCGCCAGCAGCCACTATTTCTCTGGGGCCAACGTCCTGACTTTC	CASSHYFSGANVLTF
TRBV7-9	15	NA	TRBD1	TRBJ1-4	TGTGCCAGCAGCCGAGGACAGGGGAGTAATGAAAAACTGTTTTTT	CASSRGQGSNEKLFF
TRBV12-3/TRBV12-4	14	few	NA	TRBJ1-3	TGTGCCAGCAGTCCCCCCCTCAAGGGGAACACCATATATTTT	CASSPPLKGNTIYF
TRBV29-1	17	few	TRBD2	TRBJ2-3	TGCAGCGTTGAAATACTAGCGGGGGCCAGATTCACAGATACGCAGTATTTT	CSVEILAGARFTDTQYF
TRBV10-3	15	NA	TRBD2	TRBJ2-1	TGTGCCATCAGTGAGCCGGGGGGCTCCTACAATGAGCAGTTCTTC	CAISEPGGSYNEQFF
TRBV20-1	14	NA	NA	TRBJ1-5	TGCAGTGCTAGAGATCCGATCGGACGGAGGTCCCAGCATTTT	CSARDPIGRRSQHF
TRBV12-3/TRBV12-4	14	many	TRBD2	TRBJ2-3	TGTGCCAGCAGTTTAACCCTAGCGGGCGATACGCAGTATTTT	CASSLTLAGDTQYF
TRBV20-1	15	NA	TRBD1	TRBJ2-7	TGCAGTGCTAGAGACCCTCACCAGGGGGCCGACGAGCAGTACTTC	CSARDPHQGADEQYF
TRBV12-3/TRBV12-4	14	NA	NA	TRBJ2-7	TGTGCCAGCAGTTTTCGGGGGGCGGGGTACGAGCAGTACTTC	CASSFRGAGYEQYF
TRBV4-2	17	NA	TRBD2	TRBJ2-7	TGTGCCAGCAGCCAAGCGGGGGGTGGACTAGCGGATTACGAGCAGTACTTC	CASSQAGGGLADYEQYF
TRBV7-2	15	few	NA	TRBJ2-5	TGTGCCAGCAGCTCCACGCTCAGGGTTGAGGAGACCCAGTACTTC	CASSSTLRVEETQYF
TRBV4-1	16	few	NA	TRBJ2-5	TGCGCCAGCAGCCAAGTGACACCTCAGGTATTGGAGACCCAGTACTTC	CASSQVTPQVLETQYF
TRBV5-8	12	NA	NA	TRBJ2-4	TGTGCCAGCAGCTTGGTGGGGGGCAGTATGTACTTC	CASSLVGGSMYF
TRBV12-3/TRBV12-4	14	NA	NA	TRBJ2-1	TGTGCCAGCAGTTTAGGGGGGCCCGGCGATGAGCAGTTCTTC	CASSLGGPGDEQFF
TRBV20-1	14	NA	TRBD2	TRBJ2-5	TGCAGTCCCCGGACTAGCGGGAACCAAGAGACCCAGTACTTC	CSPRTSGNQETQYF
TRBV5-6	12	many	NA	TRBJ2-3	TGTGCCAGCAGCTTCGCGGCAGATACGCAGTATTTT	CASSFAADTQYF
TRBV5-1	15	NA	NA	TRBJ2-1	TGCGCCAGCAGTTCTCGAGTAGCCAGGCCCAATGAGCAGTTCTTC	CASSSRVARPNEQFF
TRBV12-3/TRBV12-4	13	NA	NA	TRBJ2-3	TGTGCCAGCAGACCGAGACTGAAGGATACGCAGTATTTT	CASRPRLKDTQYF
TRBV4-3	14	NA	NA	TRBJ2-7	TGCGCCAGCAGCCATGGCGCGGGGGCCAACGAGCAGTACTTC	CASSHGAGANEQYF
TRBV27	16	NA	TRBD1	TRBJ2-7	TGTGCCAGCAGTCCTCTGATTCGACAGGGGGCGGGTGAGCAGTACTTC	CASSPLIRQGAGEQYF